The present T cell receptor (beta chain) was sequenced within a study of blood T cell repertoires in COVID-19. On the study more broadly: From the United States, Italy and Spain came samples of acute and convalescent COVID-19. The analysed material was cDNA or gDNA that came from T cells, B-cell-depleted T cells, or PBMCs.

As originally analysed: Reference gene primer amplification yielded estimated nucleated cell counts. Data came from immunoSEQ multiplex PCR; TCRdb stores just in-frame clones and leaves some out. V and J calls plus clone size are reproduced from that table; the DNA served to infer D and trimming. The repertoire holds about 210,000 clones, with 65% to 90% as singletons. This CDR3 contains 14 residues. The trim removed 5 bases at V and 7 bases at J, leaving 10 bases unmatched. Germline-derived CDR1 and CDR2 are SGHNT and YENEEA. Sequencing used peripheral blood. This sequence originates from a man aged 35-49 years who had recovered from COVID-19. The V call is TRBV11-3, the J call TRBJ2-7; 8 positions match TRBD1. CDR3 amino acids: CASSVAQGALEQYF. CDR3 bases: TGTGCCAGCAGCGTAGCCCAGGGGGCGTTGGAGCAGTACTTC.